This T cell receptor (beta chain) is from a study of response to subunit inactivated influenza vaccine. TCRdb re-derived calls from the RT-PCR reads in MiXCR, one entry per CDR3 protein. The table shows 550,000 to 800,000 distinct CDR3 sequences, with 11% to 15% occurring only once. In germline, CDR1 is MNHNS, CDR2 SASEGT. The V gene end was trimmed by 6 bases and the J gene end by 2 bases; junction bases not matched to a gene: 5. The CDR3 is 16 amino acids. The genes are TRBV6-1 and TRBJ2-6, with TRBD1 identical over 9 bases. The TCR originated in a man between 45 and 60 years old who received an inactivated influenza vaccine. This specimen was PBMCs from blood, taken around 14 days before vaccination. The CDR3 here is CASRQTGGPGANVLTF. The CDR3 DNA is TGTGCCAGCAGACAAACAGGGGGCCCTGGGGCCAACGTCCTGACTTTC.